The 18 T cell receptor beta chains below come from one sample, sequenced in a study of memory CD4+ T cells and cytomegalovirus serostatus. Clones were read by immunoSEQ multiplex PCR, and TCRdb kept only the in-frame ones, dropping some. The sample has some 58,000 clones; roughly three quarters are singletons. Single viable CD3+CD4+CD8-CD45RO+ cells were sorted as the memory CD4+ T cells. The sequenced material came from memory CD4+ T cells from blood. These receptors came from an adult in good health and CMV-seronegative.

The V and J genes are TRBV28 and TRBJ1-1, with D maybe TRBD1 (5 bases). V shed 6 bases and J shed 4 bases, with 15 bases lying between them. The CDR3 sequence is 14 residues long. Germline V gene lookup returns CDR1 MDHEN and CDR2 SYDVKM. The CDR3 nucleotides read TGTGCCAGCAGGGGGGGAGCTGGCGGCACTGAAGCTTTCTTT. Protein: CASRGGAGGTEAFF.

This rearrangement joins TRBV28 to TRBJ2-6; 12 nucleotides match TRBD1. J lost 4 bases, V lost 4 bases, and 8 bases had no gene match. This CDR3 spans 18 amino acids. Germline values: CDR1 MDHEN, CDR2 SYDVKM. The CDR3 is CASSSPGQGAHGANVLTF. The CDR3 nucleotides are TGTGCCAGCAGTTCCCCGGGACAGGGGGCGCACGGGGCCAACGTCCTGACTTTC.

This sequence joins TRBV6-5 and TRBJ2-1; D is undetermined. Germline CDR1 and CDR2: MNHEY and SVGAGI. This CDR3 region has 13 residues. V lost 2 bases and J lost 7, with 9 bases in between. In DNA form, the CDR3 reads TGTGCCAGCAGTTACCAGCGTGGGAATGAGCAGTTCTTC. Translation: CASSYQRGNEQFF.

There are a few counts of this clone. The gene calls are TRBV5-5 and TRBJ2-2; D not certain. CDR1 SGHKS and CDR2 YYEKEE come from the germline V gene (reference sequence). With 4 bases removed from V and 1 base from J, the gap between germline ends came to 2 bases. This CDR3 contains 12 residues. The DNA of the CDR3 is TGTGCCAGCAGCAGGAACACCGGGGAGCTGTTTTTT. It specifies CASSRNTGELFF.

The CDR3 is CASSPGGQGGTEAFF. The CDR3, as DNA: TGTGCCAGCAGCCCAGGGGGACAGGGCGGAACTGAAGCTTTCTTT. The chain is built from TRBV6-5 and TRBJ1-1; 9 bases match TRBD1. The V and J ends lost 6 bases and 5 bases, in that order; junction bases with no gene match: 10. There are 15 residues in the CDR3. Germline assignment: CDR1 MNHEY and CDR2 SVGAGI.

J is TRBJ1-2 and V is TRBV7-2; TRBD1 is a possible D gene (6 bases). The CDR3 covers 16 residues. Germline lookup yields CDR1 SGHTA and CDR2 FQGNSA. Trimming shortened V by 1 base and J by 0 bases, and 12 bases separated the two germline ends. The CDR3 region is CASSLVGTPSNYGYTF. Here the CDR3 DNA reads TGTGCCAGCAGCTTAGTCGGGACACCCTCTAACTATGGCTACACCTTC.

The V gene is TRBV30, the J gene TRBJ1-4; D might be TRBD1 (5 bases). This CDR3 region has 14 residues. Germline values: CDR1 GTSNPN, CDR2 SVGIG (reference sequence). V was pared by 0 bases and J by 10 bases, with 15 bases between. The chain's CDR3 is CAWSVPETGGKLFF. CDR3 bases: TGTGCCTGGAGTGTCCCAGAGACGGGGGGAAAACTGTTTTTT.

The V gene is TRBV9, the J gene TRBJ1-2; D is ambiguous. V lost 2 bases to trimming and J lost 2 bases, with 7 bases between them. The V gene's germline CDR1 is SGDLS and CDR2 YYNGEE. This CDR3 spans 13 amino acids. The CDR3 nucleotides read TGTGCCAGCAGCGTTAGCACCAACTATGGCTACACCTTC. Translated: CASSVSTNYGYTF.

This clone was detected only a few times. The chain recombines TRBV6-6 with TRBJ1-3, with a possible D match to TRBD1 (5 bases). Germline CDR1 MNHNY, CDR2 SVGAGI (reference sequence). V gave up 6 bases and J gave up 2 bases, with 5 bases separating them. The CDR3 has 12 residues. CDR3 loop: CASRGPGNTIYF. The CDR3 DNA reads as TGTGCCAGCAGGGGGCCTGGAAACACCATATATTTT.

The rearrangement links TRBV11-1 to TRBJ2-5, with D perhaps matching TRBD1 (6 bases). The V gene lost 5 bases and the J gene lost 4 bases, with 17 bases spanning the gap. The CDR3 contains 15 residues. From germline, CDR1 is SGHAT and CDR2 FQDESV (reference sequence). The CDR3 reads CASSPRTASGETQYF. For the CDR3, the DNA is TGTGCCAGCAGCCCGAGGACAGCCTCGGGAGAGACCCAGTACTTC.

The CDR3 DNA reads as TGCGCCAGCAGTGAGCTCTTCGACGGCTTAATGAACACTGAAGCTTTCTTT. Translation: CASSELFDGLMNTEAFF. V is TRBV10-1 and J is TRBJ1-1, with D uncertain. The V end was cut by 2 bases, the J end by 0 bases, with 16 bases between. The CDR3 is 17 amino acids. Germline CDR1 WNHNN, CDR2 SYGVQD (reference sequence).

This rearrangement joins TRBV6-5 to TRBJ1-2; D call uncertain. The CDR3 is 12 residues long. Trimming left V 6 bases short and J 1 base short, with 6 bases between. The V gene's germline CDR1 is MNHEY and CDR2 SVGAGI. For the CDR3, the DNA is TGTGCCAGCAGCCGCAGTAACTATGGCTACACCTTC. Encoded protein: CASSRSNYGYTF.

This CDR3 reads CASSPQRSPFGATGANVLTF. CDR3 in DNA: TGTGCCAGCAGCCCCCAGCGCAGTCCTTTCGGAGCGACTGGGGCCAACGTCCTGACTTTC. The genes are TRBV7-6 and TRBJ2-6; D is uncertain. The CDR3 has 20 residues. The germline V and J ends were trimmed by 5 bases and 2 bases, with 25 bases remaining between them. CDR1 is SGHVS, CDR2 FNYEAQ, per germline.

The CDR3, as DNA: TGTGCCAGCAGGATCCACTTTGAAAGGCGTGAAAAACTGTTTTTT. This encodes CASRIHFERREKLFF. The chain has TRBV6-4 and TRBJ1-4; D is unclear. The V and J ends lost 6 bases and 7 bases respectively, with 18 bases between them. The CDR3 consists of 15 residues. The germline V gene encodes CDR1 MRHNA and CDR2 SNTAGT.

The V and J genes are TRBV5-1 and TRBJ2-2; D is ambiguous. Germline V gene data show CDR1 as SGHRS and CDR2 as YFSETQ. CDR3 length: 16 residues. Trimming shortened V by 1 base and J by 1 base, and 11 bases separated the two germline ends. CDR3 DNA: TGCGCCAGCAGCTTGTTAGTACCCAAGAACACCGGGGAGCTGTTTTTT. Translation gives CASSLLVPKNTGELFF. Filled out from reference TRBV5-1 and TRBJ2-2, the complete variable domain reads KAGVTQTPRYLIKTRGQQVTLSCSPISGHRSVSWYQQTPGQGLQFLFEYFSETQRNKGNFPGRFSGRQFSNSRSEMNVSTLELGDSALYLCASSLLVPKNTGELFFGEGSRLTVL.

This clone was counted only a few times. V usage is TRBV30 and J usage is TRBJ1-5; D ambiguous. The CDR3 runs 13 residues. Germline values: CDR1 GTSNPN, CDR2 SVGIG (reference sequence). V lost 0 bases, J lost 4 bases, and 7 bases lay in between. The CDR3 spells CAWSVHQNQPQHF. The CDR3 DNA reads TGTGCCTGGAGTGTACACCAAAATCAGCCCCAGCATTTT.

This chain connects TRBV11-2 to TRBJ1-1; the D gene is possibly TRBD1 (5 bases). CDR1 and CDR2 (germline): SGHAT, FQNNGV. The CDR3 runs 13 residues. Trimming cost V 3 bases and J 0 bases, with 5 bases left between them. This CDR3 is CASSFRVNTEAFF. CDR3 coding DNA: TGTGCCAGCAGCTTCAGGGTGAACACTGAAGCTTTCTTT.

As concerns this clone: Other DNA sequences in this specimen translate into the identical CDR3. This chain joins TRBV7-2 and TRBJ2-7; D unresolved. Germline V gives CDR1 SGHTA, CDR2 FQGNSA. V lost 4 bases, J lost 0 bases, and 10 bases lay in between. There are 14 residues in the CDR3. The CDR3: CASSSTRSSYEQYF. The CDR3 DNA is TGTGCCAGCAGCTCGACGAGGAGCTCCTACGAGCAGTACTTC.